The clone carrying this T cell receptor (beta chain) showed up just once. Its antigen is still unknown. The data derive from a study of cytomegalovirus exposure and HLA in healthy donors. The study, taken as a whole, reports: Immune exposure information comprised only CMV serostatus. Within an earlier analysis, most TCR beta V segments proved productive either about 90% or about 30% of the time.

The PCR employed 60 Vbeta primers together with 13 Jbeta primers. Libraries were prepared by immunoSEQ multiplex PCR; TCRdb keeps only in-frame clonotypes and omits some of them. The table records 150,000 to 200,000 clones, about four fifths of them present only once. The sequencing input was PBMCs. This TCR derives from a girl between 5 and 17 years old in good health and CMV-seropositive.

CDR3 nucleotide sequence: TGTGCCAGCAGCCAAGGTAGCGGGGGGGTCAATGAGCAGTTCTTC. Amino acids: CASSQGSGGVNEQFF. V and J are TRBV7-3 and TRBJ2-1; 11 positions agree with TRBD2. Losses at the gene ends were 5 bases for V and 6 bases for J; bases not matched to a gene: 6. The germline V gene has CDR1 SGHTA and CDR2 FQGTGA. This CDR3 is 15 amino acids long.